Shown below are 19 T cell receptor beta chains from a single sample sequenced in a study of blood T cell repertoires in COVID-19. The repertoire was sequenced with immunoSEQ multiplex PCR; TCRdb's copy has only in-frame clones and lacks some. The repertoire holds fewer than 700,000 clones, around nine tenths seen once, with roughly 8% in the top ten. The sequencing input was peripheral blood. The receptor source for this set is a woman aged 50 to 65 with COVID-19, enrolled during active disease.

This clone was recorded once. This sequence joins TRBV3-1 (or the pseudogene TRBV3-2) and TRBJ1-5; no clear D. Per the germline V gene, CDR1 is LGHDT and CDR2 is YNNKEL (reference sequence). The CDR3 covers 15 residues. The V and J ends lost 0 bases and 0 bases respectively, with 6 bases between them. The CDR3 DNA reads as TGTGCCAGCAGCCAAGACGGAGCTAGCAATCAGCCCCAGCATTTT. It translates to CASSQDGASNQPQHF.

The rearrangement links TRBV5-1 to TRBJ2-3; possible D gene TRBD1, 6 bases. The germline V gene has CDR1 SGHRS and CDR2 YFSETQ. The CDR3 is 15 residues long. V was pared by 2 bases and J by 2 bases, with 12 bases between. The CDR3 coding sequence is TGCGCCAGCAGCTTATTAACAGGGTACACAGATACGCAGTATTTT. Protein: CASSLLTGYTDTQYF. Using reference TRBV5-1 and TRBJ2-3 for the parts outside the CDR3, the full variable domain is KAGVTQTPRYLIKTRGQQVTLSCSPISGHRSVSWYQQTPGQGLQFLFEYFSETQRNKGNFPGRFSGRQFSNSRSEMNVSTLELGDSALYLCASSLLTGYTDTQYFGPGTRLTVL.

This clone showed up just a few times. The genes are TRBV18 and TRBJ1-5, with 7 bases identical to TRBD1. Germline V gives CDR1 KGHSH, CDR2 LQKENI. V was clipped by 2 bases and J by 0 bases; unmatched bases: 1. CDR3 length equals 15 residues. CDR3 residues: CASSPDRDSNQPQHF. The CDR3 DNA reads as TGTGCCAGCTCACCAGACAGGGATAGCAATCAGCCCCAGCATTTT.

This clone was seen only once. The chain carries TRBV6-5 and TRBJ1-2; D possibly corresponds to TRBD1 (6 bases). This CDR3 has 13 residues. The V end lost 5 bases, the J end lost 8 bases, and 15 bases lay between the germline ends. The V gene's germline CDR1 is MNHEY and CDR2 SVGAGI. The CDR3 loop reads CASSRDTWGGYTF. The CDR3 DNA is TGTGCCAGCAGTCGGGACACATGGGGGGGCTACACCTTC.

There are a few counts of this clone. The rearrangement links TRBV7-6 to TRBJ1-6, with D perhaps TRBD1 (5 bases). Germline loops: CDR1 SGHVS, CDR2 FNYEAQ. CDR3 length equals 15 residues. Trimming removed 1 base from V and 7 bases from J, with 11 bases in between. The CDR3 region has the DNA TGTGCCAGCAGCTTAGGCGGCGGGGGAAATTCACCCCTCCACTTT. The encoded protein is CASSLGGGGNSPLHF.

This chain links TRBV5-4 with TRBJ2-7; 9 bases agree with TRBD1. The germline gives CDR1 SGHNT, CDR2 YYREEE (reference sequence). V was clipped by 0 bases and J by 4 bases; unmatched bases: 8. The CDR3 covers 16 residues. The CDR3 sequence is CASSLGGTGKQYEQYF. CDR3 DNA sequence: TGTGCCAGCAGCTTGGGGGGGACAGGGAAGCAGTACGAGCAGTACTTC.

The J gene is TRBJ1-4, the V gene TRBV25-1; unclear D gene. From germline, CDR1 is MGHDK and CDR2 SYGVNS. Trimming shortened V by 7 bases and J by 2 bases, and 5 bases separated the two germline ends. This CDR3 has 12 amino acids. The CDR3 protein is CASIATNEKLFF. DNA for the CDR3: TGTGCCAGCATTGCGACTAATGAAAAACTGTTTTTT.

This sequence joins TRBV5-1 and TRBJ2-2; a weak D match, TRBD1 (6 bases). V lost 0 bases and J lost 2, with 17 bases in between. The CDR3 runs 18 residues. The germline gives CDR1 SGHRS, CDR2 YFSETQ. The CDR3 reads CASSLGRTGNLNTGELFF. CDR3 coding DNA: TGCGCCAGCAGCTTGGGCCGAACAGGGAATTTAAACACCGGGGAGCTGTTTTTT.

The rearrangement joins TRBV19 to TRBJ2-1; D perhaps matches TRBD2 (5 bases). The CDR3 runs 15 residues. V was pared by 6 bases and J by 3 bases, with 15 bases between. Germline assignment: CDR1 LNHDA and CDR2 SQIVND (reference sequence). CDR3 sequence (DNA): TGTGCCAGTAGCATGGACGCTAGCTTCTACAATGAGCAGTTCTTC. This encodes CASSMDASFYNEQFF.

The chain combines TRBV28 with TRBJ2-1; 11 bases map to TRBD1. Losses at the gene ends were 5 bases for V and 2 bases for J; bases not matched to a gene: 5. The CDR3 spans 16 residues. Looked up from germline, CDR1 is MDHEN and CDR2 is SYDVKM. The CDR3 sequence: CASSLGQGATYNEQFF. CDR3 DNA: TGTGCCAGCAGTCTCGGACAGGGGGCCACCTACAATGAGCAGTTCTTC.

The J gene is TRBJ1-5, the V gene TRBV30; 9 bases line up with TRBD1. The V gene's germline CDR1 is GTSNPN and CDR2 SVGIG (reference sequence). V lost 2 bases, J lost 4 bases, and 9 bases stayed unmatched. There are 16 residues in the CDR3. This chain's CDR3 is CAWSSRTGEKNQPQHF. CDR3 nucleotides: TGTGCCTGGAGTTCCCGGACAGGGGAAAAGAATCAGCCCCAGCATTTT.

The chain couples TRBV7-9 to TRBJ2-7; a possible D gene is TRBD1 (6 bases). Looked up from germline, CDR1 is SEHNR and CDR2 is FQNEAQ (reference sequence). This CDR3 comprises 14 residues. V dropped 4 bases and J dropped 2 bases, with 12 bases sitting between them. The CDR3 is CASSSDRRPYEQYF. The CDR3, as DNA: TGTGCCAGCAGCTCCGACAGGCGTCCCTACGAGCAGTACTTC.

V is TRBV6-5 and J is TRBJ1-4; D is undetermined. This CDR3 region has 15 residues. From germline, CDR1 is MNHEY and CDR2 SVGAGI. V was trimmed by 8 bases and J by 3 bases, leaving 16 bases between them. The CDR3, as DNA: TGTGCCAGCTCGATCCGTGGGCAGCCTAATGAAAAACTGTTTTTT. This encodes CASSIRGQPNEKLFF.

CDR3 sequence reads: CASSSLPGTSTGELFF. In nucleotides, the CDR3 is TGCGCCAGCAGCTCCCTCCCCGGGACTAGCACCGGGGAGCTGTTTTTT. This chain connects TRBV5-1 to TRBJ2-2, with 8 bases identical to TRBD2. J gave up 4 bases and V 3 bases, and 8 bases lay outside the gene matches. Germline V gives CDR1 SGHRS, CDR2 YFSETQ. This CDR3 is 16 amino acids long. The full variable domain, rest sourced from reference TRBV5-1 and TRBJ2-2, is KAGVTQTPRYLIKTRGQQVTLSCSPISGHRSVSWYQQTPGQGLQFLFEYFSETQRNKGNFPGRFSGRQFSNSRSEMNVSTLELGDSALYLCASSSLPGTSTGELFFGEGSRLTVL.

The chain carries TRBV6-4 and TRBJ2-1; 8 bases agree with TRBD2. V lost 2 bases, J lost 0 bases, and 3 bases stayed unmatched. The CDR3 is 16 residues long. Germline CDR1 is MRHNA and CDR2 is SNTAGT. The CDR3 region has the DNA TGTGCCAGCAGTGACAGCGGGGGAAGCTCCTACAATGAGCAGTTCTTC. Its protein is CASSDSGGSSYNEQFF.

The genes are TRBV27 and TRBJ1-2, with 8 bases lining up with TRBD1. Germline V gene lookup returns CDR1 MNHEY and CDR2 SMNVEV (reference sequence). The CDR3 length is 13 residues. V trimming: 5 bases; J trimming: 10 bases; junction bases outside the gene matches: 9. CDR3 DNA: TGTGCCAGCAGTAAAATACAGGGGGGGATCTACACCTTC. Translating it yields CASSKIQGGIYTF.

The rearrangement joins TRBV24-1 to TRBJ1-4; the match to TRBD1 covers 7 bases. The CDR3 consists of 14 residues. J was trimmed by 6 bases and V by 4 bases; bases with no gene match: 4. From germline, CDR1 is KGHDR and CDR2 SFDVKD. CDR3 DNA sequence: TGTGCCACCAGTGACCCCGGGACAGATGAAAAACTGTTTTTT. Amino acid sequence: CATSDPGTDEKLFF.

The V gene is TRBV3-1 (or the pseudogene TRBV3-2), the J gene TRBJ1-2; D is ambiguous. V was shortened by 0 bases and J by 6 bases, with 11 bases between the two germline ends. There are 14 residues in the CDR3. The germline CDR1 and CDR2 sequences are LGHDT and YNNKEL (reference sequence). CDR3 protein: CASSQEFSRDGYTF. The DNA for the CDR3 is TGTGCCAGCAGCCAAGAATTTAGCCGGGATGGCTACACCTTC.

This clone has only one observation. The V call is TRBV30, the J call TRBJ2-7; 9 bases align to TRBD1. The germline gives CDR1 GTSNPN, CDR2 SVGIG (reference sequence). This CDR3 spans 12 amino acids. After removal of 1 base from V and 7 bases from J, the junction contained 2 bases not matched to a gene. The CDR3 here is CAWSGTGEEQYF. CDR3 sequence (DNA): TGTGCCTGGAGTGGGACAGGGGAAGAGCAGTACTTC.